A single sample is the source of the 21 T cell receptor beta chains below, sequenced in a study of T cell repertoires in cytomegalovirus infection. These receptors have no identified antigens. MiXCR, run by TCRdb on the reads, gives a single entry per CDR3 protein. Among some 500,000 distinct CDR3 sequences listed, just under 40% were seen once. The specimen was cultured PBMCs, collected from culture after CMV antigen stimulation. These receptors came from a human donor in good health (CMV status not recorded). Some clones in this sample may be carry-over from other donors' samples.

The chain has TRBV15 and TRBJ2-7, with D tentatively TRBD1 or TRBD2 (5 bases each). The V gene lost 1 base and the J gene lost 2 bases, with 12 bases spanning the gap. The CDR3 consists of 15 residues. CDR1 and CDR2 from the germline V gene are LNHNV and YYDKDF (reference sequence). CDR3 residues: CATSRAGPVPYEQYF. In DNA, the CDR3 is TGTGCCACCAGCAGAGCGGGGCCAGTACCCTACGAGCAGTACTTC.

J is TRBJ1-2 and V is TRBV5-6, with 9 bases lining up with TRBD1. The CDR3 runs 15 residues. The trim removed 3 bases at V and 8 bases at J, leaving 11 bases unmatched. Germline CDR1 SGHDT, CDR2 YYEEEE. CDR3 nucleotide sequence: TGTGCCAGCAGCTGGGGAACGGGGACAGGGATCGGCTACACCTTC. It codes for CASSWGTGTGIGYTF.

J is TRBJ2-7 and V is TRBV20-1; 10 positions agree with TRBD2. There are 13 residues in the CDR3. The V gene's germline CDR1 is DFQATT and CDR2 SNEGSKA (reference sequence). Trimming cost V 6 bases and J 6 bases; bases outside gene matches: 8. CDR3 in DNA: TGCAGTGCAACGGGACTAGCGCAAGCCGAGCAGTACTTC. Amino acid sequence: CSATGLAQAEQYF.

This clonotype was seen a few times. The CDR3 DNA reads as TGTGCCAGCAACCTACAGGGAGGTCAGCCCCAGCATTTT. Residues: CASNLQGGQPQHF. V gene TRBV12-3 or TRBV12-4 combines with J gene TRBJ1-5; D perhaps matches TRBD1 (6 bases). This CDR3 has 13 amino acids. Trimming removed 7 bases at V and 6 bases at J, with 13 bases between.

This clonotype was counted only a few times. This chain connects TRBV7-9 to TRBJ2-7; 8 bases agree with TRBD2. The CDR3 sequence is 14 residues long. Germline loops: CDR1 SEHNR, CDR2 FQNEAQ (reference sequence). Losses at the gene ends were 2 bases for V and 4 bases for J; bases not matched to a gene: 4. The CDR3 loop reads CASSLKRESYEQYF. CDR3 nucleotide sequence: TGTGCCAGCAGCTTAAAGCGGGAGTCATACGAGCAGTACTTC.

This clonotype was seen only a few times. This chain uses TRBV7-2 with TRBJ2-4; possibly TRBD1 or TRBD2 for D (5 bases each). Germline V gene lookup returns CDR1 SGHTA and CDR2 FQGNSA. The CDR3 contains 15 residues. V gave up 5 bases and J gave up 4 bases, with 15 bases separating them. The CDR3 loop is CASSGLSGAKNIQYF. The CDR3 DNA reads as TGTGCCAGCAGCGGCCTTTCCGGGGCGAAAAACATTCAGTACTTC.

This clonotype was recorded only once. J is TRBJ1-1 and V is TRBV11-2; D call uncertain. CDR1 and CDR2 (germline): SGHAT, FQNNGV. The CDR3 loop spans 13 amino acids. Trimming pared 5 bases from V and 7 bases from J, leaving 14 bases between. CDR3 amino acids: CASSNTPRFEAFF. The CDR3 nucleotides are TGTGCCAGCAGCAATACCCCGAGATTTGAAGCTTTCTTT.

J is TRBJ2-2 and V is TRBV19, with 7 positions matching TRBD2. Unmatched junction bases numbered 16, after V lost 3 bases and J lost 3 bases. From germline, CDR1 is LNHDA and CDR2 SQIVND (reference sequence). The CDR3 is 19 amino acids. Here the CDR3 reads CASSIVGYGVGGDTGELFF. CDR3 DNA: TGTGCCAGTAGTATTGTTGGTTATGGAGTGGGAGGGGACACCGGGGAGCTGTTTTTT.

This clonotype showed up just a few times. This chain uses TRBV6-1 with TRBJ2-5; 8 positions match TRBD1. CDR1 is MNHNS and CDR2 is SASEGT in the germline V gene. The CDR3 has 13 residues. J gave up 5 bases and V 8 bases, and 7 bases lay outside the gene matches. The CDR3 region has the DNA TGTGCCAGCTCCTGGACAGGGCGGGAGACCCAGTACTTC. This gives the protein CASSWTGRETQYF.

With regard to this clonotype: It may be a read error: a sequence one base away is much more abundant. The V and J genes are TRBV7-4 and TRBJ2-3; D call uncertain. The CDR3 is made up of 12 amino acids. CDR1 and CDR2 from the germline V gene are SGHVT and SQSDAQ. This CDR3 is CASSFNTDTHYF. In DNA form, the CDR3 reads TGTGCCAGCAGCTTCAACACAGATACGCATTATTTT.

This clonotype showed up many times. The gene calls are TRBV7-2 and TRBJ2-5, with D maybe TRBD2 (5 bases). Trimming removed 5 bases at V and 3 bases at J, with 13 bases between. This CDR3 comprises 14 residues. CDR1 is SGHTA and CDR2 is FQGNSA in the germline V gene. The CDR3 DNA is TGTGCCAGCAGCCCCGGGGTTTATAAAGAGACCCAGTACTTC. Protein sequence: CASSPGVYKETQYF. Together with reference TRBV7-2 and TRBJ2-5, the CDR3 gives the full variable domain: GAGVSQSPSNKVTEKGKDVELRCDPISGHTALYWYRQSLGQGLEFLIYFQGNSAPDKSGLPSDRFSAERTGGSVSTLTIQRTQQEDSAVYLCASSPGVYKETQYFGPGTRLLVL.

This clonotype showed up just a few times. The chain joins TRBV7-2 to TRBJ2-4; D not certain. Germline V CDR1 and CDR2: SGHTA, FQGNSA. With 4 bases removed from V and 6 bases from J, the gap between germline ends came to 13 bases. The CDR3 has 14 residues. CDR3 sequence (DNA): TGTGCCAGCAGCTCGTGGGGTTCAGGAAACATTCAGTACTTC. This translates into CASSSWGSGNIQYF.

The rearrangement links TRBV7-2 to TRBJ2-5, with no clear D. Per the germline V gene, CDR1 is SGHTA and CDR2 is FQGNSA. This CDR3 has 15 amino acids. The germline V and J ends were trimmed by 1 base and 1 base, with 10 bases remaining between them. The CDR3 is CASSLVERSQETQYF. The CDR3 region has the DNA TGTGCCAGCAGCTTAGTCGAACGGAGCCAAGAGACCCAGTACTTC.

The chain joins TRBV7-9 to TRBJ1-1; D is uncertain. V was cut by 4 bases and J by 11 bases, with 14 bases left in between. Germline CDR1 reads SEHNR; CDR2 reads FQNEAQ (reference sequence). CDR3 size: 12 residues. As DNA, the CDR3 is TGTGCCAGCAGCTCCCCCCCTGGGTTGGCTTTCTTT. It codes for CASSSPPGLAFF.

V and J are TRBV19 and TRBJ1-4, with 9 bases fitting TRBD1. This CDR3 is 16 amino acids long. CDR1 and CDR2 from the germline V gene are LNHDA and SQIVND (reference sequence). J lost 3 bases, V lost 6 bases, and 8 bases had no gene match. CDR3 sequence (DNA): TGTGCCAGTAGACTACAGGGGGCGGATGCTAATGAAAAACTGTTTTTT. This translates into CASRLQGADANEKLFF.

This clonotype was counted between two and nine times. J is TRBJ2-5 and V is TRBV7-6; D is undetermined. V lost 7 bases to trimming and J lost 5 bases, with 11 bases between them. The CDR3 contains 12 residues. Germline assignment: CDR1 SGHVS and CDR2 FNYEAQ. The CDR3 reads CASTYGLETQYF. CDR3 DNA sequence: TGTGCCAGCACCTACGGATTGGAGACCCAGTACTTC.

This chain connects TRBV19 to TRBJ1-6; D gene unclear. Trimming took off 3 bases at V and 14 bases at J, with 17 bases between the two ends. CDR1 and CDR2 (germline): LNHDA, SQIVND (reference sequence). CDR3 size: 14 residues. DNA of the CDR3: TGTGCCAGTAGTATCACGGCGACCTCCCCTACCCTCCACTTT. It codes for CASSITATSPTLHF.

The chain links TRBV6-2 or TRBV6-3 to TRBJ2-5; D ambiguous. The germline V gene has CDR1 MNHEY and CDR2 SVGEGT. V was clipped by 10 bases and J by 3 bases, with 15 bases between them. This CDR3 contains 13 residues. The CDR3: CAIAELREETQYF. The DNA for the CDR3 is TGTGCCATCGCTGAGTTGAGAGAAGAGACCCAGTACTTC.

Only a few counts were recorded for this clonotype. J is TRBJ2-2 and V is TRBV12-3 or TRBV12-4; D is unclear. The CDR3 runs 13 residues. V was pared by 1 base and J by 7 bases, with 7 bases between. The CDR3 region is CASSLDQVGELFF. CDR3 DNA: TGTGCCAGCAGTTTAGATCAGGTCGGGGAGCTGTTTTTT.

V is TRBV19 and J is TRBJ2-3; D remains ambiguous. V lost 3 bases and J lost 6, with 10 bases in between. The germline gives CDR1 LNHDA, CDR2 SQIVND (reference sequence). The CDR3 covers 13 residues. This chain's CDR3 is CASSMISSDTQYF. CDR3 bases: TGTGCCAGTAGTATGATTAGTAGCGATACGCAGTATTTT.

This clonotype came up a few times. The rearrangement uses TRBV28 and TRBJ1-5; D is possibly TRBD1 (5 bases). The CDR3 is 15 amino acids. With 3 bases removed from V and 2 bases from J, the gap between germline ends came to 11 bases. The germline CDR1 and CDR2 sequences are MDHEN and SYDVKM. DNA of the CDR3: TGTGCCAGCAGTTTGGGGCAGGTGGGCAATCAGCCCCAGCATTTT. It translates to CASSLGQVGNQPQHF.